The text below deals with one T cell receptor (beta chain). The sample is drawn from a study of blood T cell repertoires in COVID-19. The assay was immunoSEQ multiplex PCR, and TCRdb's table has in-frame clones only and misses some. The sample holds more than 250,000 clones, about 92% seen once. Germline CDR1 SGHTA, CDR2 FQGNSA. Losses at the gene ends were 1 base for V and 1 base for J; bases not matched to a gene: 2. The CDR3 runs 16 residues. J is TRBJ2-5 and V is TRBV7-2, with 11 bases lining up with TRBD1. The receptor was derived from a woman aged 25 to 39 who had recovered from COVID-19. Material: PBMCs or T cells enriched from blood (not recorded which). The CDR3 DNA sequence: TGTGCCAGCAGCTTAGGGGACAGGGGGAGCCAAGAGACCCAGTACTTC. Translating gives CASSLGDRGSQETQYF.